Below, 29 T cell receptor beta chains from the same sample are listed, as sequenced in a study of cytomegalovirus exposure and HLA in healthy donors (dated by TCRdb to between 2016 and 2019). The library was built by means of the immunoSEQ multiplex PCR assay. The multiplex PCR relied on a mix of 60 forward primers for TCR Vbeta segments and 13 reverse primers for TCR Jbeta segments. Held by TCRdb, this immuneACCESS table contains in-frame sequences only and omits some clones. Under half of the omission traces to an unresolved V gene where checked; the cause of the rest is unknown. Here the sample has under 150,000 clones; about 84% occur a single time. The ten largest clones represent about 6.8% of the sample. The sample consisted of PBMCs. All receptors come from a woman aged 40 to 50 in good health and CMV-seropositive.

The chain combines TRBV6-5 with TRBJ2-7; maybe TRBD1 (6 bases). V was trimmed by 8 bases and J by 1 base, leaving 15 bases between them. This CDR3 contains 14 residues. The germline V gene encodes CDR1 MNHEY and CDR2 SVGAGI. CDR3 nucleotide sequence: TGTGCCAGCTTTCCCGGGACAAGTTCCTACGAGCAGTACTTC. Translating it yields CASFPGTSSYEQYF.

In the case of this clone: Compared with germline, one end of the junction differs, possibly owing to a read error. The chain employs TRBV7-9 and TRBJ2-2; 10 bases line up with TRBD1. The CDR3 is 16 residues long. From germline, CDR1 is SEHNR and CDR2 FQNEAQ (reference sequence). The DNA for the CDR3 is TGTTCCAGCAGCTTGGGACAGGGGTCCATCACCGGGGAGCTGTTTTTT. Translation: CSSSLGQGSITGELFF.

The rearrangement uses TRBV7-9 and TRBJ2-7; a weak D match, TRBD2 (5 bases). There are 14 residues in the CDR3. Germline CDR1 reads SEHNR; CDR2 reads FQNEAQ (reference sequence). The V end lost 3 bases, the J end lost 4 bases, and 13 bases lay between the germline ends. This CDR3 is CASSFDGVGYEQYF. DNA for the CDR3: TGTGCCAGCAGCTTTGACGGGGTGGGATACGAGCAGTACTTC.

V is TRBV5-1 and J is TRBJ2-1; D remains ambiguous. The germline CDR1 and CDR2 sequences are SGHRS and YFSETQ. V dropped 2 bases and J dropped 8 bases, with 8 bases sitting between them. The CDR3 is made up of 12 amino acids. CDR3 amino acids: CASSFLGDEQFF. For the CDR3, the DNA is TGCGCCAGCAGCTTCTTGGGCGATGAGCAGTTCTTC. The full variable domain, its missing parts supplied by reference TRBV5-1 and TRBJ2-1, is KAGVTQTPRYLIKTRGQQVTLSCSPISGHRSVSWYQQTPGQGLQFLFEYFSETQRNKGNFPGRFSGRQFSNSRSEMNVSTLELGDSALYLCASSFLGDEQFFGPGTRLTVL.

This chain links TRBV6-5 with TRBJ2-5; weak D call: TRBD1 (6 bases). V was trimmed by 0 bases and J by 4 bases, leaving 15 bases between them. The CDR3 consists of 16 residues. Per germline, CDR1 MNHEY and CDR2 SVGAGI. The CDR3 loop is CASSYSMGAPGETQYF. The CDR3 nucleotides read TGTGCCAGCAGTTACTCGATGGGGGCCCCGGGAGAGACCCAGTACTTC.

J is TRBJ1-1 and V is TRBV19; 8 nucleotides agree with TRBD1. The CDR3 is made up of 14 amino acids. The V segment lost 3 bases and the J segment 8 bases; nucleotides outside the gene matches: 8. CDR1 and CDR2 (germline): LNHDA, SQIVND (reference sequence). Here the CDR3 reads CASSMSPTGGEAFF. In DNA form, the CDR3 reads TGTGCCAGTAGTATGTCCCCTACAGGGGGGGAAGCTTTCTTT.

The rearrangement links TRBV11-2 to TRBJ2-1, with a tentative D call TRBD2 (5 bases). This CDR3 comprises 15 residues. Germline-derived CDR1 and CDR2 are SGHAT and FQNNGV. The V gene lost 1 base and the J gene lost 4 bases, with 11 bases spanning the gap. As DNA, the CDR3 is TGTGCCAGCAGCTTAGGAGGGTCAGGTTACAATGAGCAGTTCTTC. Translated: CASSLGGSGYNEQFF.

This clone was counted only a few times. This rearrangement joins TRBV6-5 to TRBJ1-3, with 7 bases fitting TRBD1. V trimming: 0 bases; J trimming: 6 bases; junction bases outside the gene matches: 8. The CDR3 consists of 16 residues. The germline V gene encodes CDR1 MNHEY and CDR2 SVGAGI. CDR3 sequence: CASSYSTGEVENTIYF. Written as DNA, the CDR3 is TGTGCCAGCAGTTACTCTACAGGGGAAGTCGAAAACACCATATATTTT.

The V and J genes are TRBV29-1 and TRBJ1-2; 9 bases match TRBD1. This CDR3 has 11 residues. The germline gives CDR1 SQVTM, CDR2 ANQGSEA. Trimming cost V 8 bases and J 6 bases; bases outside gene matches: 4. CDR3 DNA sequence: TGCAGCCAAAGGACAGGGGATGGCTACACCTTC. This encodes CSQRTGDGYTF.

V is TRBV5-6 and J is TRBJ2-3; TRBD2 matches at 8 bases. The CDR3 runs to 16 residues. Germline CDR1 is SGHDT and CDR2 is YYEEEE. Unmatched junction bases numbered 3, after V lost 0 bases and J lost 0 bases. Here the CDR3 reads CASSLATSASTDTQYF. The CDR3 coding sequence is TGTGCCAGCAGCTTGGCGACTAGCGCCAGCACAGATACGCAGTATTTT.

The gene calls are TRBV7-8 and TRBJ2-5; D perhaps matches TRBD2 (6 bases). From germline, CDR1 is SGHVS and CDR2 FQNEAQ. The V gene lost 5 bases and the J gene lost 5 bases, with 15 bases spanning the gap. This CDR3 is built from 14 residues. The CDR3 is CASSETSSVETQYF. CDR3 coding DNA: TGTGCCAGCAGCGAAACTAGCAGTGTGGAGACCCAGTACTTC.

This chain joins TRBV2 and TRBJ2-4, with a weak D call TRBD2 (5 bases). Germline-derived CDR1 and CDR2 are SNHLY and FYNNEI. V was pared by 5 bases and J by 7 bases, with 18 bases between. The CDR3 consists of 15 residues. The CDR3 loop reads CASSFLPPGGNIQYF. The DNA of the CDR3 is TGTGCCAGCAGTTTTTTACCCCCAGGAGGTAACATTCAGTACTTC.

The chain links TRBV7-3 to TRBJ1-2; 10 nucleotides agree with TRBD1. Germline V gene data show CDR1 as SGHTA and CDR2 as FQGTGA. V lost 2 bases, J lost 6 bases, and 0 bases stayed unmatched. The CDR3 sequence is 13 residues long. The CDR3 is CASSLGQGDGYTF. CDR3 nucleotide sequence: TGTGCCAGCAGCTTAGGACAGGGGGATGGCTACACCTTC.

The chain has TRBV11-2 and TRBJ2-5, with D perhaps matching TRBD1 (6 bases). The DNA end is more similar to TRBJ2-7, so the J call may be wrong. CDR1 SGHAT and CDR2 FQNNGV come from the germline V gene. The CDR3 is 13 residues long. The CDR3 sequence is CASSLGQVYEQYF. The CDR3 DNA reads as TGTGCCAGCAGCTTAGGACAGGTCTACGAGCAGTACTTC.

This chain connects TRBV10-3 to TRBJ1-5; possibly TRBD1 for D (5 bases). Trimming removed 11 bases at V and 5 bases at J, with 16 bases between. The CDR3 is 13 amino acids. Germline loops: CDR1 ENHRY, CDR2 SYGVKD. The CDR3 spells CAPIGAPDQPQHF. CDR3 nucleotides: TGTGCCCCAATAGGGGCACCGGATCAGCCCCAGCATTTT.

The V call is TRBV6-1, the J call TRBJ1-2, with 7 bases aligning to TRBD1. The CDR3 covers 13 residues. Germline V gives CDR1 MNHNS, CDR2 SASEGT. V trimming: 1 base; J trimming: 8 bases; junction bases outside the gene matches: 4. CDR3 sequence (DNA): TGTGCCAGCAGTGAAGGACAGGGAAGAGGCTACACCTTC. It is translated as CASSEGQGRGYTF.

The J gene is TRBJ1-6, the V gene TRBV5-1; D is perhaps TRBD1 (5 bases). V dropped 3 bases and J dropped 6 bases, with 10 bases sitting between them. The CDR3 is 14 residues long. Germline lookup yields CDR1 SGHRS and CDR2 YFSETQ. The CDR3 sequence: CASSSGGGNSPLHF. In DNA, the CDR3 is TGCGCCAGCAGCTCGGGGGGAGGTAATTCACCCCTCCACTTT.

This clone showed up just once. The rearrangement uses TRBV6-5 and TRBJ2-3; the match to TRBD2 covers 8 bases. Germline loops: CDR1 MNHEY, CDR2 SVGAGI. V shed 6 bases, J shed 6 bases, and the junction held 8 bases outside the gene matches. The CDR3 covers 14 residues. The CDR3 DNA sequence: TGTGCCAGCAGCCGGGGACTAGTGGGGGATACGCAGTATTTT. Protein: CASSRGLVGDTQYF.

This chain connects TRBV5-4 to TRBJ1-1; 8 nucleotides match TRBD1. J lost 10 bases, V lost 4 bases, and 15 bases had no gene match. CDR1 is SGHNT and CDR2 is YYREEE in the germline V gene (reference sequence). This CDR3 spans 15 amino acids. The CDR3: CASSAQDRALLGAFF. CDR3 nucleotides: TGTGCCAGCAGCGCCCAGGACAGGGCCTTATTGGGAGCTTTCTTT.

The rearrangement uses TRBV6-5 and TRBJ1-2, with a weak D call TRBD1 (5 bases). The CDR3 runs 12 residues. Trimming pared 4 bases from V and 5 bases from J, leaving 8 bases between. Germline loops: CDR1 MNHEY, CDR2 SVGAGI. The CDR3 region has the DNA TGTGCCAGCAGTTCGCAGGGTTATGGCTACACCTTC. Protein: CASSSQGYGYTF.

The rearrangement links TRBV29-1 to TRBJ2-3, with no clear D. CDR3 size: 13 residues. CDR1 is SQVTM, CDR2 ANQGSEA, per germline. V lost 4 bases, J lost 0 bases, and 8 bases lay in between. The CDR3 spells CSVGADSTDTQYF. The CDR3 bases are TGCAGCGTTGGTGCAGATAGCACAGATACGCAGTATTTT.

The V call is TRBV11-2, the J call TRBJ1-4; 11 bases align to TRBD1. The CDR3 contains 15 residues. Germline V gene data show CDR1 as SGHAT and CDR2 as FQNNGV. V dropped 1 base and J dropped 10; count of bases not matched to a gene: 5. The CDR3 loop is CASSLAGGTGGKLFF. CDR3 in DNA: TGTGCCAGCAGCTTAGCCGGGGGGACAGGGGGAAAACTGTTTTTT.

The chain uses TRBV11-2 and TRBJ2-7, with unresolved D. Trimming took off 5 bases at V and 0 bases at J, with 11 bases between the two ends. CDR3 length: 14 amino acids. The germline V gene has CDR1 SGHAT and CDR2 FQNNGV. CDR3 sequence reads: CASSPSLSSYEQYF. The CDR3 DNA sequence: TGTGCCAGCAGCCCCTCCCTAAGCTCCTACGAGCAGTACTTC.

V and J are TRBV2 and TRBJ2-7; TRBD2 aligns across 7 bases. From germline, CDR1 is SNHLY and CDR2 FYNNEI. Unmatched junction bases numbered 9, after V lost 4 bases and J lost 0 bases. The CDR3 extends over 16 amino acids. The CDR3 spells CASSGNAGAYSYEQYF. For the CDR3, the DNA is TGTGCCAGCAGTGGGAATGCGGGAGCCTACTCCTACGAGCAGTACTTC.

This clone was picked up a small number of times. The V and J genes are TRBV10-3 and TRBJ1-1; no firm D call. V dropped 6 bases and J dropped 0 bases, with 14 bases sitting between them. CDR3 length: 15 amino acids. Germline CDR1 and CDR2: ENHRY and SYGVKD. The DNA for the CDR3 is TGTGCCATCAGAGAAGTTGACACTTTGAACACTGAAGCTTTCTTT. Its protein product is CAIREVDTLNTEAFF.

The chain has TRBV27 and TRBJ2-3; D remains unclear. CDR1 MNHEY and CDR2 SMNVEV come from the germline V gene (reference sequence). The length of the CDR3 is 12 residues. V was shortened by 6 bases and J by 4 bases, with 8 bases between the two germline ends. DNA for the CDR3: TGTGCCAGCAGCCGGTCGCCAGATACGCAGTATTTT. Translating gives CASSRSPDTQYF.

The chain links TRBV5-3 to TRBJ2-5; D perhaps matches TRBD2 (6 bases). TRBV5-3 qualifies as an ORF whose function is uncertain. V lost 4 bases and J lost 3, with 10 bases in between. The CDR3 length is 13 residues. The CDR3: CARSEGLEETQYF. CDR3 nucleotide sequence: TGTGCCAGAAGCGAGGGACTGGAAGAGACCCAGTACTTC.

V gene TRBV5-8 combines with J gene TRBJ1-4; perhaps TRBD1 as D (6 bases). From germline, CDR1 is SGHTS and CDR2 YDEGEE. V lost 4 bases, J lost 7 bases, and 17 bases lay in between. This CDR3 comprises 15 residues. The CDR3 reads CASSIGGGRVEKLFF. The DNA for the CDR3 is TGTGCCAGCAGCATTGGGGGGGGCCGAGTTGAAAAACTGTTTTTT.

This chain connects TRBV5-1 to TRBJ2-3; D unresolved. Trimming took 2 bases from V and 1 from J, leaving 5 bases between them. Germline V CDR1 and CDR2: SGHRS, YFSETQ. The CDR3 is 13 amino acids. The CDR3 spells CASSFEGTDTQYF. The CDR3 bases are TGCGCCAGCAGCTTTGAGGGCACAGATACGCAGTATTTT.